What follows are 17 T cell receptor beta chains derived from one specimen sequenced in a study of blood T cell repertoires in COVID-19. Method: immunoSEQ multiplex PCR; TCRdb's copy keeps in-frame clones and lacks some. The sample includes roughly 430,000 clones, approximately 85% of them seen just once. The sequencing input was PBMCs or T cells enriched from blood (not recorded which). These receptors were collected from a woman between 40 and 55 years old with acute COVID-19.

In its sample, this clone was seen many times. The chain joins TRBV3-1 (or the pseudogene TRBV3-2) to TRBJ2-1; TRBD1 matches 7 bases. CDR1 is LGHDT, CDR2 YNNKEL, per germline (reference sequence). The CDR3 runs 15 residues. The trim removed 1 base at V and 3 bases at J, leaving 3 bases unmatched. The CDR3 spells CASSQAQGDYNEQFF. The CDR3, as DNA: TGTGCCAGCAGCCAAGCTCAGGGGGACTACAATGAGCAGTTCTTC.

The chain uses TRBV3-1 (or the pseudogene TRBV3-2) and TRBJ2-7; TRBD1 agrees at 10 bases. The J segment lost 5 bases and the V segment lost 5 bases, leaving 12 bases of the junction unmatched. CDR3 length: 16 amino acids. CDR1 is LGHDT, CDR2 YNNKEL, per germline (reference sequence). The CDR3 loop is CASSANPGTGDHEQYF. The CDR3 DNA sequence: TGTGCCAGCAGCGCCAATCCCGGGACAGGGGATCACGAGCAGTACTTC.

This chain uses TRBV19 with TRBJ1-2; TRBD1 might be the D (6 bases). The CDR3 is made up of 15 amino acids. V lost 4 bases, J lost 4 bases, and 16 bases lay in between. Germline-derived CDR1 and CDR2 are LNHDA and SQIVND (reference sequence). The CDR3 loop reads CASSTNRVRTYGYTF. CDR3 coding DNA: TGTGCCAGTAGTACCAACAGGGTGCGGACCTATGGCTACACCTTC.

This chain connects TRBV15 to TRBJ2-2, with D possibly TRBD1 on 6 matching bases. The V end was cut by 4 bases, the J end by 7 bases, with 22 bases between. The CDR3 runs to 17 residues. CDR1 and CDR2 from the germline V gene are LNHNV and YYDKDF (reference sequence). The CDR3 sequence is CATSNPQETGLIGELFF. DNA of the CDR3: TGTGCCACCAGCAACCCCCAGGAAACAGGGTTGATCGGGGAGCTGTTTTTT.

The chain couples TRBV6-5 to TRBJ1-2; D ambiguous. V was trimmed by 6 bases and J by 0 bases, leaving 8 bases between them. The CDR3 consists of 13 residues. Germline CDR1 reads MNHEY; CDR2 reads SVGAGI. The CDR3 loop is CASSAYANYGYTF. As DNA, the CDR3 is TGTGCCAGCAGCGCCTACGCTAACTATGGCTACACCTTC.

This CDR3 is CASSRRALSGQPQHF. CDR3 coding DNA: TGTGCCAGCAGCCGCAGGGCGTTGTCAGGTCAGCCCCAGCATTTT. The V gene is TRBV7-2, the J gene TRBJ1-5; a possible D gene is TRBD1 (5 bases). The CDR3 covers 15 residues. Per germline, CDR1 SGHTA and CDR2 FQGNSA. With 5 bases removed from V and 6 bases from J, the gap between germline ends came to 17 bases.

This chain joins TRBV7-9 and TRBJ1-6; 9 bases line up with TRBD1. With 5 bases clipped from V and 9 bases from J, the junction kept 11 bases outside the gene matches. Germline-derived CDR1 and CDR2 are SEHNR and FQNEAQ (reference sequence). The CDR3 consists of 16 residues. Written as DNA, the CDR3 is TGTGCCAGCAGCAAACCGGGACAGGGAAAAGGTTCACCCCTCCACTTT. Encoded protein: CASSKPGQGKGSPLHF.

The CDR3 coding sequence is TGTGCCAGCAGCGGCCCTACGGGACAGGGTAACGTTAACACCGGGGAGCTGTTTTTT. As protein: CASSGPTGQGNVNTGELFF. The rearrangement links TRBV13 to TRBJ2-2; 9 positions agree with TRBD1. CDR1 is PRHDT and CDR2 is FYEKMQ in the germline V gene (reference sequence). J lost 2 bases, V lost 5 bases, and 15 bases had no gene match. This CDR3 comprises 19 residues.

The gene calls are TRBV18 and TRBJ2-7, with a possible D match to TRBD1 (6 bases). Between the trimmed V and J ends, which lost 4 bases and 2 bases, there was a span of 12 bases. Germline V gives CDR1 KGHSH, CDR2 LQKENI. The CDR3 runs 14 residues. Written as DNA, the CDR3 is TGTGCCAGCTCACTGACAGGTCGAGCCTACGAGCAGTACTTC. It is translated as CASSLTGRAYEQYF.

The chain links TRBV15 to TRBJ1-5; possibly TRBD1 for D (5 bases). Germline values: CDR1 LNHNV, CDR2 YYDKDF (reference sequence). The CDR3 sequence is 15 residues long. V lost 0 bases and J 5 bases, leaving 11 bases between the germline ends. As DNA, the CDR3 is TGTGCCACCAGCAGAGATAGGGGACTGTATCAGCCCCAGCATTTT. The encoded protein is CATSRDRGLYQPQHF.

This clone was picked up a small number of times. The chain joins TRBV10-1 to TRBJ2-1, with D perhaps matching TRBD1 (6 bases). This CDR3 contains 15 residues. V lost 0 bases and J 6 bases, leaving 12 bases between the germline ends. Germline CDR1 is WNHNN and CDR2 is SYGVQD (reference sequence). This chain's CDR3 is CASSESRTEINEQFF. The CDR3 coding sequence is TGCGCCAGCAGTGAGTCGAGGACAGAGATCAATGAGCAGTTCTTC.

This clone is a singleton in its sample. The chain combines TRBV7-9 with TRBJ1-6, with D unclear. The CDR3 has 13 residues. Germline CDR1 is SEHNR and CDR2 is FQNEAQ (reference sequence). V lost 5 bases, J lost 7 bases, and 9 bases lay in between. This CDR3 is CASSPPRNSPLHF. CDR3 DNA: TGTGCCAGCAGCCCCCCTCGGAATTCACCCCTCCACTTT.

This clone has only a few counts. This chain uses TRBV10-1 with TRBJ1-6; 11 bases agree with TRBD1. Germline lookup yields CDR1 WNHNN and CDR2 SYGVQD (reference sequence). V lost 8 bases and J lost 2; bases outside the gene matches: 5. This CDR3 comprises 16 residues. In DNA form, the CDR3 reads TGCGCCAGCTGGGGGGGACAGGGGGCCTATAATTCACCCCTCCACTTT. Amino acids: CASWGGQGAYNSPLHF.

This chain connects TRBV19 to TRBJ1-4; 7 nucleotides agree with TRBD1. Germline V gene lookup returns CDR1 LNHDA and CDR2 SQIVND (reference sequence). After removal of 3 bases from V and 3 bases from J, the junction contained 1 base not matched to a gene. This CDR3 region has 14 residues. The CDR3 DNA sequence: TGTGCCAGTAGTATTCAGGGGGCTAATGAAAAACTGTTTTTT. It encodes CASSIQGANEKLFF.

The gene calls are TRBV5-5 and TRBJ1-2; possible D gene TRBD1, 5 bases. CDR1 and CDR2 (germline): SGHKS, YYEKEE (reference sequence). Trimming removed 7 bases from V and 1 base from J, with 23 bases in between. The CDR3 covers 17 residues. CDR3 loop: CASPGEGTPGGNYGYTF. CDR3 nucleotides: TGTGCCAGCCCTGGGGAGGGCACTCCCGGGGGTAACTATGGCTACACCTTC.

This chain links TRBV23-1 with TRBJ2-3, with a tentative D call TRBD2 (5 bases). TRBV23-1 is an ORF, and what it does is uncertain. The V gene lost 7 bases and the J gene lost 3 bases, with 17 bases spanning the gap. The CDR3 covers 15 residues. Here the CDR3 DNA reads TGCGCCAGCACTCCTGGCGGGCCCTGGACAGATACGCAGTATTTT. Its protein is CASTPGGPWTDTQYF.

V usage is TRBV12-3 or TRBV12-4 and J usage is TRBJ1-2; 8 bases match TRBD1. CDR3 size: 13 residues. The V and J ends lost 5 bases and 7 bases, in that order; junction bases with no gene match: 6. CDR3 loop: CASSRQGAAGYTF. In DNA form, the CDR3 reads TGTGCCAGCAGTAGGCAGGGGGCAGCTGGCTACACCTTC.